Sequencing of this TCR beta chain was carried out in a study of blood T cell repertoires in COVID-19. This CDR3 spans 16 amino acids. Per the germline V gene, CDR1 is KGHSH and CDR2 is LQKENI. Trimming removed 1 base at V and 1 base at J, with 10 bases between. Method: immunoSEQ multiplex PCR; TCRdb's copy keeps in-frame clones and lacks some. The repertoire holds roughly 69,000 clones, roughly 91% seen once, with 6% to 7% in the top ten. This clone was seen more than once but under ten times. Material for sequencing was peripheral blood. The chain uses TRBV18 and TRBJ2-2, with TRBD1 as a possible D gene (6 bases). The TCR was taken from a man between 45 and 60 years old with active COVID-19. In DNA form, the CDR3 reads TGTGCCAGCTCACCACTTTTGGGACAGAACACCGGGGAGCTGTTTTTT. It is translated as CASSPLLGQNTGELFF.